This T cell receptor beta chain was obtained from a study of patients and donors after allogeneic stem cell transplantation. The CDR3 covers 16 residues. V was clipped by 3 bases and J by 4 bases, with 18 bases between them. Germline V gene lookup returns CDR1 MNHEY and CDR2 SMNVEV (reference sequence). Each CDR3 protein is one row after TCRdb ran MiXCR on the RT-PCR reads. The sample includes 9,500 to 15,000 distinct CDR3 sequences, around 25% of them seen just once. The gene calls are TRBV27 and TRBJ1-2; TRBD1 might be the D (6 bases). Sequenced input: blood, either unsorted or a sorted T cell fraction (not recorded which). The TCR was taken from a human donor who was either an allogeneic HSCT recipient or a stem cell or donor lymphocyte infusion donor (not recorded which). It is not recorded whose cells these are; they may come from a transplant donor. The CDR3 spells CASSFLMTGAGYGYTF. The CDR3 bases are TGTGCCAGCAGTTTCCTGATGACAGGAGCGGGCTATGGCTACACCTTC.